These 5 T cell receptor beta chains came from one sample sequenced in a study of lymphopenia after photon versus proton radiotherapy. Generated by immunoSEQ multiplex PCR, the TCRdb table keeps only in-frame clones and is missing some. The sample has 89,000 or so clones, around 88% seen once; the top ten hold about 1.3%. Here the sequenced sample was peripheral blood, taken from a patient treated with proton-based radiotherapy. These receptors were collected from a man in his 60s with pancreatic cancer.

This clone has a single count. This chain connects TRBV28 to TRBJ1-4, with TRBD1 matching over 9 bases. Germline values: CDR1 MDHEN, CDR2 SYDVKM. The CDR3 is 16 residues long. V lost 7 bases, J lost 7 bases, and 13 bases stayed unmatched. CDR3 bases: TGTGCCAGCAAGACAGGGGGAGGTTGGGTGTCTGAAAAACTGTTTTTT. Protein sequence: CASKTGGGWVSEKLFF.

The chain couples TRBV7-9 to TRBJ1-3, with a tentative D call TRBD1 (5 bases). The CDR3 contains 18 residues. The germline V and J ends were trimmed by 2 bases and 0 bases, with 17 bases remaining between them. The germline V gene has CDR1 SEHNR and CDR2 FQNEAQ (reference sequence). The CDR3 region is CASSLYPGWLFSGNTIYF. The CDR3 DNA sequence: TGTGCCAGCAGCTTATACCCAGGGTGGCTATTCTCTGGAAACACCATATATTTT.

In its sample, this clone was seen a few times. This sequence joins TRBV2 and TRBJ1-4, with D possibly being TRBD1 (5 bases). The ends were cut back, 7 bases at V and 4 bases at J, with 13 bases in the middle. The length of the CDR3 is 14 residues. CDR1 is SNHLY, CDR2 FYNNEI, per germline. CDR3 sequence: CASTPGTYNEKLFF. The CDR3 DNA reads as TGTGCCAGCACTCCCGGGACTTATAATGAAAAACTGTTTTTT.

There are a few counts of this clone. CDR3 loop: CASSMIYGADNEKLFF. The DNA for the CDR3 is TGTGCCAGTAGTATGATCTACGGGGCAGACAATGAAAAACTGTTTTTT. This chain joins TRBV19 and TRBJ1-4; D possibly corresponds to TRBD1 (5 bases). Germline CDR1 reads LNHDA; CDR2 reads SQIVND (reference sequence). With 3 bases removed from V and 5 bases from J, the gap between germline ends came to 16 bases. The CDR3 runs 16 residues.

The chain has TRBV7-2 and TRBJ2-5; 8 bases map to TRBD1. Germline CDR1 reads SGHTA; CDR2 reads FQGNSA. With 2 bases clipped from V and 5 bases from J, the junction kept 10 bases outside the gene matches. The CDR3 totals 16 residues. In nucleotides, the CDR3 is TGTGCCAGCAGCTTAAGCCAGGGGGCTAGTTTGGAGACCCAGTACTTC. The encoded protein is CASSLSQGASLETQYF. Full variable domain (outside the CDR3, taken from reference TRBV7-2 and TRBJ2-5): GAGVSQSPSNKVTEKGKDVELRCDPISGHTALYWYRQSLGQGLEFLIYFQGNSAPDKSGLPSDRFSAERTGGSVSTLTIQRTQQEDSAVYLCASSLSQGASLETQYFGPGTRLLVL.